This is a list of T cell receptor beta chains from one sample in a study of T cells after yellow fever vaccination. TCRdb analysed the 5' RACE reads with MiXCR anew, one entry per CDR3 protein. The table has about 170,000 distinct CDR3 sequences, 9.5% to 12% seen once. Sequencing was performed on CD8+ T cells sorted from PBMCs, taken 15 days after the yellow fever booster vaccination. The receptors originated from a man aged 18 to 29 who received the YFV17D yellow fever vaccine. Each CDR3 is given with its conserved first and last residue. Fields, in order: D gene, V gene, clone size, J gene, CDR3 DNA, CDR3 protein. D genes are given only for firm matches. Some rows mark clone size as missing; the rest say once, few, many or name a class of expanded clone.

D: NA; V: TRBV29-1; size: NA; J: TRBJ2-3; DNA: TGCAGCGTCGGCAGAATAACAGATACGCAGTATTTT; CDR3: CSVGRITDTQYF
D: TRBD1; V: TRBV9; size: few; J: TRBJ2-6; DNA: TGTGCCAGCAGCGTAGCTGGCGGGACAGGGGATAGTGGGGCCAACGTCCTGACTTTC; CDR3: CASSVAGGTGDSGANVLTF
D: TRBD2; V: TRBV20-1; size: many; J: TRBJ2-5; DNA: TGCAGTGCCAGGGCCATCACTAGCGGGGGGGCGGGGGAGACCCAGTACTTC; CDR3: CSARAITSGGAGETQYF
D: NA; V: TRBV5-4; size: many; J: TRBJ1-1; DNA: TGTGCCAGCAGCGCGGGACAACAACCCCTCCCAAGAGCTTTCTTT; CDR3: CASSAGQQPLPRAFF
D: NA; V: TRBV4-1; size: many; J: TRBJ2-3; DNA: TGCGCCAGCAGCCCTCGAAGTAGCCTAGATACGCAGTATTTT; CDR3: CASSPRSSLDTQYF
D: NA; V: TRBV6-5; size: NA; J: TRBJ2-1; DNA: TGTGCCAGCAGTTACTCGGGGACTCACGACAATGAGCAGTTCTTC; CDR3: CASSYSGTHDNEQFF
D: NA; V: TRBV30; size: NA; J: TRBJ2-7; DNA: TGTGCCTGGAGGCGTGGACAGATTCCTATAGAGCAGTACTTC; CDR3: CAWRRGQIPIEQYF
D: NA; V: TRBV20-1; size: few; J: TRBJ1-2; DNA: TGCAGTGCTAGCGATTTCAGGGTTTTGAACTATGGCTACACCTTC; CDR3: CSASDFRVLNYGYTF
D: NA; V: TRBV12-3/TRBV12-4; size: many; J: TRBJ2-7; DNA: TGTGCCAGCAGTTTCGGGGACGAGCAGTACTTC; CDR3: CASSFGDEQYF
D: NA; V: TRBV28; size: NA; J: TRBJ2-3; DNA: TGTGCCAGCCAACGAACAATAACAGATACGCAGTATTTT; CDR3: CASQRTITDTQYF
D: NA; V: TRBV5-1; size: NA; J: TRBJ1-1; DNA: TGCGCCAGCAGCCCCAGCGGTTTGTGGACTGAAGCTTTCTTT; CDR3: CASSPSGLWTEAFF
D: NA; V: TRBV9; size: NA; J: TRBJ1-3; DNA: TGTGCCAGCAGCGGAGGTCTTGGAAACACCATATATTTT; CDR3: CASSGGLGNTIYF
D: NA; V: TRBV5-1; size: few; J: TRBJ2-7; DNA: TGCGCCAGCAGCACTTATAGCGGATACTACGAGCAGTACTTC; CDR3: CASSTYSGYYEQYF
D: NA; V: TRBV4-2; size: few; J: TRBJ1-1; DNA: TGTGCCAGCAGCCAAGATATGGAGTCATACGCTGAAGCTTTCTTT; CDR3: CASSQDMESYAEAFF
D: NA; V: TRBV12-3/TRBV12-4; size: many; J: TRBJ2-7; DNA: TGTGCCAGCAGTCCTCCGTCAGTCCCCTACGAGCAGTACTTC; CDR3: CASSPPSVPYEQYF
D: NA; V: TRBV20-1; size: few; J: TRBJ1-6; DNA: TGCAGTGCTAGAGACCGGCATAGCTCCTATAATTCACCCCTCCACTTT; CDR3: CSARDRHSSYNSPLHF
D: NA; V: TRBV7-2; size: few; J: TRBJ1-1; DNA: TGTGCCAGCAGCCGGACAGTAACTGAAGCTTTCTTT; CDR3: CASSRTVTEAFF
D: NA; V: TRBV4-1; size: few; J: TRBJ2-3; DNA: TGCGCCAGCAGCCCGGCGGGACGCGGGGACCCGGATACGCAGTATTTT; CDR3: CASSPAGRGDPDTQYF
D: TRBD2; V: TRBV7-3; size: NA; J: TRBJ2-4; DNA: TGTGCCAGCAGCTTAACGGGGGGAGGGTTGGACATTCAGTACTTC; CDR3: CASSLTGGGLDIQYF
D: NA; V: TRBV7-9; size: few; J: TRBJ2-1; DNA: TGTGCCAGCAACAGACCGGGCGAGAGGGACAATGAGCAGTTCTTC; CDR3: CASNRPGERDNEQFF
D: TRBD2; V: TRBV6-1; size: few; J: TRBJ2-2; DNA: TGTGCCAGTACCCCCGGGACTAGACAGAGGGCCCTCCTACTGACCGGGGAGCTGTTTTTT; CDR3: CASTPGTRQRALLLTGELFF
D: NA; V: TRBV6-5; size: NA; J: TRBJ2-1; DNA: TGTGCCAGCAGTTACGCAGCGGGCCCGGATGAGCAGTTCTTC; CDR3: CASSYAAGPDEQFF
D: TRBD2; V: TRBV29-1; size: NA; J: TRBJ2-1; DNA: TGCAGCGTTACTGGCGGGGGGGCGGTTACGAATGAGCAGTTCTTC; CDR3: CSVTGGGAVTNEQFF
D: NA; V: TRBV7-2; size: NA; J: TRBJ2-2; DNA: TGTGCCAGCAGCTTAGAAGGCGGGGAGCTGTTTTTT; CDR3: CASSLEGGELFF
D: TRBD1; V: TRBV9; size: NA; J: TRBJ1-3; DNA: TGTGCCAGCAGCGCGAGGACAGGGACCCGAAACACCATATATTTT; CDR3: CASSARTGTRNTIYF
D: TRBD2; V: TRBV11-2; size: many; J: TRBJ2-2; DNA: TGTGCCAGCAGCCCCCGGACTAGCGGGTTCAACACCGGGGAGCTGTTTTTT; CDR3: CASSPRTSGFNTGELFF
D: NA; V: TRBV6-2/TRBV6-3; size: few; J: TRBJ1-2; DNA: TGTGCCAGCAGTCGTCCCGGGTTCTCGAATGGCTACACCTTC; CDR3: CASSRPGFSNGYTF
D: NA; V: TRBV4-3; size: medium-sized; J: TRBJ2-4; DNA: TGCGCCAGCAGCCAAGATTTCGGGGGGCCAAACATTCAGTACTTC; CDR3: CASSQDFGGPNIQYF
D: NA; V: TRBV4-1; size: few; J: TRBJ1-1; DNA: TGCGCCAGCAGCCAAGGATGGGTCGGCAGGGGACCGAACACTGAAGCTTTCTTT; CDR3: CASSQGWVGRGPNTEAFF
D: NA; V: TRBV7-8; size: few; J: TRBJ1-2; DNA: TGTGCCCTCGATGGCTACACCTTC; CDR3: CALDGYTF
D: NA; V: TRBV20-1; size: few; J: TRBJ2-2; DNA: TGCAGTGCTAGCACTCACGGGGGTCCCGGGGAGCTGTTTTTT; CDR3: CSASTHGGPGELFF
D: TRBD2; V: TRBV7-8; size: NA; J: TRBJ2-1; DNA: TGTGCCAGCAGCTTGAAATCCGGGACTAGCGGGGGGAATGAGCAGTTCTTC; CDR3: CASSLKSGTSGGNEQFF
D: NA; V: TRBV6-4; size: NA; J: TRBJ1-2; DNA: TGTGCCAGCAGGGACAGCAAAGGCTACACCTTC; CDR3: CASRDSKGYTF
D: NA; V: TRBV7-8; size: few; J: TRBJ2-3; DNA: TGTGCCAGCAGCACTAAATTAGTGCAGTATTTT; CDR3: CASSTKLVQYF
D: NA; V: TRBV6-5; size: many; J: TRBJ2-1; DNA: TGTGCCAGCAGTTACTCGTTAATCGGCAGGGGTGAGCAGTTCTTC; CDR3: CASSYSLIGRGEQFF
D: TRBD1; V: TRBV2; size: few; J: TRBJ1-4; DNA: TGTGCCAGCACACAGGGGACCGACAAACTGTTTTTT; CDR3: CASTQGTDKLFF
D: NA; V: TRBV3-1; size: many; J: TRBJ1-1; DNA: TGTGCCAGCAGCTACGGCACTGAAGCTTTCTTT; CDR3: CASSYGTEAFF
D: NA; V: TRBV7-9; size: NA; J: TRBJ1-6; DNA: TGTGCCACGGGTGGGGGATTCTCCTATAATTCACCCCTCCACTTT; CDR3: CATGGGFSYNSPLHF
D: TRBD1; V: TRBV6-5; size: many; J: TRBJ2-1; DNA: TGTGCCAGCAGTTACGACAACAGGGGGTATGAGCAGTTCTTC; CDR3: CASSYDNRGYEQFF
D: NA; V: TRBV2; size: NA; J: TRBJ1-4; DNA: TGTGCCAGCATTGGACCGACAAATGAAAAACTGTTTTTT; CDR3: CASIGPTNEKLFF
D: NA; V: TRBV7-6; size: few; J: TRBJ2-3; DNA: TGTGCCAGCAGTACAAAGGTGGCAGGGGAAAAAGATACGCAGTATTTT; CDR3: CASSTKVAGEKDTQYF
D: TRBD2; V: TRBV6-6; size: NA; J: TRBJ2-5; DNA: TGTGCCAGCAGTCGCCGGACTAGCGGGGGGGAAGAGACCCAGTACTTC; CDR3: CASSRRTSGGEETQYF
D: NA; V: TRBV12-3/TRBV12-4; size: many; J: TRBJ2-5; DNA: TGTGCCAGTCGGGAAGAACGACGGGAGACCCAGTACTTC; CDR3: CASREERRETQYF
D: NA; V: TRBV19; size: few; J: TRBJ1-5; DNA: TGTGCCAGTAAGCCTAGGGGGTTGAATCAGCCCCAGCATTTT; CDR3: CASKPRGLNQPQHF
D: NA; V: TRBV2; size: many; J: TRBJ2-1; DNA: TGTGCCAGCACCCCTGGCCTAAGCTCCTACAATGAGCAGTTCTTC; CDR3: CASTPGLSSYNEQFF
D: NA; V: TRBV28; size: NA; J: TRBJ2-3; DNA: TGTGCCAGCAGACCTAACCGGGTGGGCTCTGTGACAGATACGCAGTATTTT; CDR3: CASRPNRVGSVTDTQYF
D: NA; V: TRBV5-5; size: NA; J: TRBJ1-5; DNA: TGTGCCAGCAGCCACCGCAATCAGCCCCAGCATTTT; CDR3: CASSHRNQPQHF
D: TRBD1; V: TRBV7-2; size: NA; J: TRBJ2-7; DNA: TGTGCCAGCAGCCCCGGGGTCGGACAGGTCCACGAGCAGTACTTC; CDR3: CASSPGVGQVHEQYF
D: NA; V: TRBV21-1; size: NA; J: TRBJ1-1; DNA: TGTGCCAGCAGCTACCCCGGGACAGGGAACACTGAAGCTTTCTTT; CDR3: CASSYPGTGNTEAFF